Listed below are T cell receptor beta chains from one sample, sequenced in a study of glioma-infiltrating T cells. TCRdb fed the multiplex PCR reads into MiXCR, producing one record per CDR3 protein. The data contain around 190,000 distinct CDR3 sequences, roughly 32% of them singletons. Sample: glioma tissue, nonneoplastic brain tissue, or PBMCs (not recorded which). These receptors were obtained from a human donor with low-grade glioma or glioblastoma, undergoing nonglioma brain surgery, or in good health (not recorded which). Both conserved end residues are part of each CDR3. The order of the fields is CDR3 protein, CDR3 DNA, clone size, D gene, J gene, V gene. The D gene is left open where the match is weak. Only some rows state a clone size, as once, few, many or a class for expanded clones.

CASSPPSFQETQYF,TGTGCCAGCAGCCCTCCGAGCTTCCAAGAGACCCAGTACTTC,few,.,TRBJ2-5,TRBV7-9
CASSQLAGEWTDTQYF,TGTGCCAGCAGCCAGTTAGCGGGAGAATGGACAGATACGCAGTATTTT,many,TRBD2,TRBJ2-3,TRBV3-1
CASSTTSAETQYF,TGTGCCAGCAGTACGACTTCTGCAGAGACCCAGTACTTC,many,.,TRBJ2-5,TRBV6-2/TRBV6-3
CASSQGIVWREESLQTQYF,TGCGCCAGCAGCCAAGGAATAGTGTGGAGGGAGGAAAGTTTGCAGACCCAGTACTTC,.,.,TRBJ2-5,TRBV4-3
CSARDLESPLIIEQYF,TGCAGTGCTAGAGATTTAGAGTCTCCTCTAATTATAGAGCAGTACTTC,.,.,TRBJ2-7,TRBV20-1
CASSAGVEEAFF,TGTGCCAGCAGCGCAGGGGTGGAAGAAGCTTTCTTT,many,.,TRBJ1-1,TRBV7-3
CASSLDRYSYEQYF,TGTGCCAGCAGTTTAGATCGGTACTCCTACGAGCAGTACTTC,few,.,TRBJ2-7,TRBV12-3/TRBV12-4
CASSFSGGLATYEQYF,TGCGCCAGCAGCTTCTCGGGGGGACTAGCGACCTACGAGCAGTACTTC,many,TRBD2,TRBJ2-7,TRBV5-1
CASSRSGTSDYEQYF,TGTGCCAGCAGTCGCTCCGGGACTAGTGATTACGAGCAGTACTTC,many,TRBD2,TRBJ2-7,TRBV6-7
CASSQRGGRGETQYF,TGCGCCAGCAGCCAACGTGGGGGGCGCGGGGAGACCCAGTACTTC,many,.,TRBJ2-5,TRBV4-3
CASSFQTGGDTQYF,TGTGCCAGTAGTTTCCAGACAGGTGGCGATACGCAGTATTTT,few,.,TRBJ2-3,TRBV19
CASSPREGAYNEQFF,TGTGCCAGCAGCCCGCGGGAGGGCGCCTACAATGAGCAGTTCTTC,many,TRBD2,TRBJ2-1,TRBV7-8
CASSSAGPHFSYNEQIF,TGTGCCAGCAGCTCCGCAGGCCCACACTTCTCCTACAATGAGCAGATCTTC,.,.,TRBJ2-1,TRBV7-2
CASSRARVESTDTQYF,TGCGCCAGCAGCCGTGCTCGGGTAGAAAGCACAGATACGCAGTATTTT,many,.,TRBJ2-3,TRBV5-1
CASSLEGRNQPQHF,TGTGCCAGCAGCTTAGAGGGGAGAAATCAGCCCCAGCATTTT,.,.,TRBJ1-5,TRBV7-2
CASSLGGPSSTDTQYF,TGTGCCAGCAGCTTGGGGGGGCCTTCTAGCACAGATACGCAGTATTTT,many,.,TRBJ2-3,TRBV5-6
CASSYGRVTDTQYF,TGTGCCAGCAGTTATGGGAGGGTCACAGATACGCAGTATTTT,.,TRBD2,TRBJ2-3,TRBV27
CASRFDRGLEQYF,TGTGCCAGCAGGTTCGACAGGGGGCTAGAGCAGTACTTC,many,TRBD1,TRBJ2-7,TRBV7-2
CASTRQGPWDEQFF,TGTGCCAGCACAAGACAGGGGCCATGGGATGAGCAGTTCTTC,many,TRBD1,TRBJ2-1,TRBV2
CSVSRDIYEQYF,TGCAGCGTAAGCCGGGACATATACGAGCAGTACTTC,.,.,TRBJ2-7,TRBV29-1
CATILSGSPYNKQFF,TGTGCCACCATACTCAGCGGGAGCCCCTACAATAAGCAGTTCTTC,many,TRBD2,TRBJ2-1,TRBV28
CASTGQGARFGYTF,TGTGCCAGTACGGGACAGGGGGCGCGATTTGGCTACACCTTC,few,TRBD1,TRBJ1-2,TRBV19
CASSLAEGSEQYF,TGTGCCAGCAGCTTAGCGGAGGGAAGCGAGCAGTACTTC,many,.,TRBJ2-7,TRBV7-9
CAISLSDQRTDTQYF,TGTGCCATCAGTTTAAGCGACCAAAGAACAGATACGCAGTATTTT,many,.,TRBJ2-3,TRBV10-3
CASSVYGGRRSTDTQYF,TGTGCCAGCAGCGTATATGGCGGGAGACGGTCCACAGATACGCAGTATTTT,many,TRBD2,TRBJ2-3,TRBV9
CASSPNYGGEAYNEQFF,TGCGCCAGCAGCCCAAACTATGGGGGTGAAGCCTACAATGAGCAGTTCTTC,many,.,TRBJ2-1,TRBV4-3
CASGTTIYNEQFF,TGCGCCAGCGGGACAACGATTTACAATGAGCAGTTCTTC,many,.,TRBJ2-1,TRBV4-1
CASLRTATPLHF,TGTGCCAGCCTCCGGACCGCAACACCCCTCCACTTT,many,.,TRBJ1-6,TRBV2
CASSLDRAVETQYF,TGTGCCAGCAGCTTAGACAGGGCTGTAGAGACCCAGTACTTC,many,.,TRBJ2-5,TRBV7-8
CASSWDSGSQGEQYF,TGTGCCAGCAGTTGGGACAGCGGGAGTCAAGGCGAGCAGTACTTC,many,.,TRBJ2-7,TRBV6-1
CASVTGGNQPQHF,TGTGCCAGCGTGACAGGGGGCAATCAGCCCCAGCATTTT,.,TRBD1,TRBJ1-5,TRBV28
CSARDSGLFSYEQFF,TGCAGTGCAAGGGACAGCGGTCTGTTCAGCTATGAGCAGTTCTTC,.,TRBD1,TRBJ2-1,TRBV20-1
CASSPPSGRVNEQFF,TGTGCCAGCAGCCCTCCTAGCGGGAGGGTCAATGAGCAGTTCTTC,.,TRBD2,TRBJ2-1,TRBV7-2
CASSYLGLAGYYEQYF,TGTGCCAGCAGTTACCTTGGACTAGCGGGATACTACGAGCAGTACTTC,.,TRBD2,TRBJ2-7,TRBV6-2/TRBV6-3
CAIGTSANEQFF,TGTGCCATCGGGACTAGCGCCAATGAGCAGTTCTTC,few,TRBD2,TRBJ2-1,TRBV10-3
CSTRVPGGYTF,TGCAGTACTAGAGTTCCGGGAGGATACACCTTC,.,.,TRBJ1-2,TRBV20-1